This record looks at one TCR beta chain sequence and its context. Its specificity is not known. Using immunoSEQ multiplex PCR, the repertoire was profiled, and TCRdb retains in-frame clones only, with some absent. The sample holds about 2.3 million clones, less than 95% seen once. Into CD45RA+ naive and CD45RA-negative memory subsets, the CD4+ cells were split. The sample belongs to a study of shared clonotypes between healthy human individuals. General observations from the study: Generation probabilities were higher for clonotypes shared across all four sorted-subset donors than for unshared ones. Despite large depth, sorted-subset datasets appeared incompletely sequenced. A generally larger estimated richness was seen in naive subsets than in memory subsets.

The CDR3 runs to 17 residues. Unmatched junction bases numbered 12, after V lost 7 bases and J lost 0 bases. Germline values: CDR1 MDHEN, CDR2 SYDVKM. Sequencing was done on a sample of naive CD4+ T cells from PBMCs. Noted subset: CD45RA+ positively selected. This chain uses TRBV28 with TRBJ1-5, with 7 bases that match TRBD1. The sequence was obtained from a man younger than 35 in good health. Some clones in this sample may be carry-over from other donors' samples. CDR3 sequence: CASKGQNRMISNQPQHF. For the CDR3, the DNA is TGTGCCAGCAAGGGACAGAACCGTATGATTAGCAATCAGCCCCAGCATTTT.